This paragraph covers one TCR beta chain sequence. Its antigen is still unknown. Through 5' RACE with UMI labels, the TRB cDNA libraries were prepared. TCRdb reprocessed the 5' RACE reads; each CDR3 protein has one entry and no DNA is given. This repertoire includes about 110,000 distinct CDR3 sequences. This entry belongs to a study of CXCR3-negative and CXCR3-positive naive CD8 T cells. The germline CDR1 and CDR2 sequences are LNHNV and YYDKDF (reference sequence). The CDR3 has 19 residues. Overall study findings and caveats: CXCR3-negative naive cells had less hydrophobic TRB CDR3s than did CXCR3-positive naive cells.

The sequenced material came from naive CXCR3+ CD8+ T cells from blood. This sample's subset: CD45RO-CCR7+CD27+CD95- naive CD8+ T cells expressing CXCR3 (TNR3+). The chain links TRBV15 to TRBJ2-3; TCRdb designates TRBD2, a call that cannot be tested without DNA. This receptor was identified in a human donor in good health. Some clones in this sample may be carry-over from other donors' samples. This CDR3 is CATSRDPPLAGDTTDTQYF. Complete variable domain (other parts from reference TRBV15 and TRBJ2-3): DAMVIQNPRYQVTQFGKPVTLSCSQTLNHNVMYWYQQKSSQAPKLLFHYYDKDFNNEADTPDNFQSRRPNTSFCFLDIRSPGLGDTAMYLCATSRDPPLAGDTTDTQYFGPGTRLTVL.